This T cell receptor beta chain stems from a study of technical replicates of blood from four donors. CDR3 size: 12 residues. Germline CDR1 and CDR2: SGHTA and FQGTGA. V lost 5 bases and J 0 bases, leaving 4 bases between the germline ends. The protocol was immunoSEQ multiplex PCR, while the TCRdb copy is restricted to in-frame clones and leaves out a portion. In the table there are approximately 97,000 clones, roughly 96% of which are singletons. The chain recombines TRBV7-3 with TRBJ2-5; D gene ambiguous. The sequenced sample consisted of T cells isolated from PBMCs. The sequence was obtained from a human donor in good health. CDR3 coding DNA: TGTGCCAGCAGCCGGGACCAAGAGACCCAGTACTTC. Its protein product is CASSRDQETQYF.